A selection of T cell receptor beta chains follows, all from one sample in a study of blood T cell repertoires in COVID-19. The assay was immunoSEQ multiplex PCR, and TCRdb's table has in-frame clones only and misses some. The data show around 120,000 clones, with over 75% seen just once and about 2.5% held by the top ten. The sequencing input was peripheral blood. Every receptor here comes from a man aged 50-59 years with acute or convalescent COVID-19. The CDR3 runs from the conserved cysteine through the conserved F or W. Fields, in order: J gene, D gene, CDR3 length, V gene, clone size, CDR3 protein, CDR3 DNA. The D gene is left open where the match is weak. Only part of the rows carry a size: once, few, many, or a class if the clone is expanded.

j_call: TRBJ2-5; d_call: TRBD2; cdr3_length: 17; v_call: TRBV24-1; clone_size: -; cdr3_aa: CATSSVGLAGTGETQYF; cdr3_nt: TGTGCCACCAGTTCCGTCGGACTAGCGGGGACAGGGGAGACCCAGTACTTC
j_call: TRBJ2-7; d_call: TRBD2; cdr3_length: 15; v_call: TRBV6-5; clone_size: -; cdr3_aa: CASSYSGGSNYEQYF; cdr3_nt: TGTGCCAGCAGTTACTCGGGCGGGAGTAACTACGAGCAGTACTTC
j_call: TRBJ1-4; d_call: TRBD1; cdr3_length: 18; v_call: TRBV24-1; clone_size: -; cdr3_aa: CATSAIRPGQGEREKLFF; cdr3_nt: TGTGCCACCAGTGCAATACGGCCGGGACAGGGAGAAAGGGAAAAACTGTTTTTT
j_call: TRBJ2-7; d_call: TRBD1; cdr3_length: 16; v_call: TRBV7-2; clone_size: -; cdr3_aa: CASSLVFWDSSYEQYF; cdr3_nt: TGTGCCAGCAGCTTAGTTTTTTGGGACAGCTCCTACGAGCAGTACTTC
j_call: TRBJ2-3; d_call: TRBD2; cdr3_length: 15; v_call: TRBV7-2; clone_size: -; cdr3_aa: CASRKPGLGTDTQYF; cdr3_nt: TGTGCCAGCAGAAAACCGGGACTAGGCACAGATACGCAGTATTTT
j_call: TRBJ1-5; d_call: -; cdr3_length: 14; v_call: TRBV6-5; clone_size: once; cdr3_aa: CATIRDNSNQPQHF; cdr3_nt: TGTGCCACGATCCGGGACAATAGCAATCAGCCCCAGCATTTT
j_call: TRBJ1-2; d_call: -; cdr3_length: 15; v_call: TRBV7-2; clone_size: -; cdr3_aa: CASSYSGQFHYGYTF; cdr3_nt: TGTGCCAGCAGCTATAGTGGGCAATTCCACTATGGCTACACCTTC
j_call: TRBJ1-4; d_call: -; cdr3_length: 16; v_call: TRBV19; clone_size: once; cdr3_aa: CASSSGTSATNEKLFF; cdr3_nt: TGTGCCAGTAGCTCTGGGACATCTGCAACTAATGAAAAACTGTTTTTT
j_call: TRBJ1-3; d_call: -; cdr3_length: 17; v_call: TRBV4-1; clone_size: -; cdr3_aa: CASSRLGIESSSHTIYF; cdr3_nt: TGCGCCAGCAGCCGACTAGGCATCGAGTCAAGTTCCCACACCATATATTTT
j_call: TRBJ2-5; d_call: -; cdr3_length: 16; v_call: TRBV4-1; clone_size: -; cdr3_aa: CASSQGYSQGQETQYF; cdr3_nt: TGCGCCAGCAGCCAAGGTTATTCCCAGGGGCAAGAGACCCAGTACTTC
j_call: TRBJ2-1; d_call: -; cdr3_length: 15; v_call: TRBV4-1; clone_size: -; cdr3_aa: CASSPAGTHYNEQFF; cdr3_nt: TGCGCCAGCAGCCCTGCCGGGACTCACTACAATGAGCAGTTCTTC
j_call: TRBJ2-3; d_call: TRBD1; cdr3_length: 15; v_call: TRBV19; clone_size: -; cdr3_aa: CASRRTGPSTDTQYF; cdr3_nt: TGTGCCAGTAGAAGGACAGGGCCTAGCACAGATACGCAGTATTTT
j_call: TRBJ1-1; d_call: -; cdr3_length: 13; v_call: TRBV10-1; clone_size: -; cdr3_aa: CASSSDFITEAFF; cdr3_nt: TGCGCCAGCAGCTCGGACTTTATCACTGAAGCTTTCTTT
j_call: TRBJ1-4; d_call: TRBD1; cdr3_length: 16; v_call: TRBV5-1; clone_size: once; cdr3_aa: CASSWGQGAPNEKLFF; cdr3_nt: TGCGCCAGCAGCTGGGGACAGGGGGCGCCTAATGAAAAACTGTTTTTT
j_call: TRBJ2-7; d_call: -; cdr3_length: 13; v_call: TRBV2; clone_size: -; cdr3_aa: CASTIGVLLEQYF; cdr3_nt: TGTGCCAGCACTATCGGGGTCCTCCTCGAGCAGTACTTC
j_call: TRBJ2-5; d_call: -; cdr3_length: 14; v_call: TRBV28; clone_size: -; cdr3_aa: CASSPIGDQETQYF; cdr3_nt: TGTGCCAGCAGTCCTATCGGGGACCAAGAGACCCAGTACTTC
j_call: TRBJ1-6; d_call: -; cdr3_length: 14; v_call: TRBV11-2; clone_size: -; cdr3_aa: CASSLGQANSPLHF; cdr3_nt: TGTGCCAGCAGCTTAGGGCAGGCTAATTCACCCCTCCACTTT
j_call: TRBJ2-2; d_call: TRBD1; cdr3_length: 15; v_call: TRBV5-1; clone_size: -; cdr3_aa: CASSWGQTNTGELFF; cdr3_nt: TGCGCCAGCAGCTGGGGACAGACCAACACCGGGGAGCTGTTTTTT
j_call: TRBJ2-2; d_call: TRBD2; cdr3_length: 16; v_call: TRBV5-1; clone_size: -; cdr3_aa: CASSLSGRAGTGELFF; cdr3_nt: TGCGCCAGCAGCTTAAGCGGGAGGGCCGGCACCGGGGAGCTGTTTTTT
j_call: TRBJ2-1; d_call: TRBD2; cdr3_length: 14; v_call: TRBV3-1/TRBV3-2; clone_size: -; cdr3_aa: CASSQDSGVGEQFF; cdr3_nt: TGTGCCAGCAGCCAAGATAGCGGGGTCGGTGAGCAGTTCTTC
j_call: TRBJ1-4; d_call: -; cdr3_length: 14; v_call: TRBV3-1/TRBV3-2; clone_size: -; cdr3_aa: CASSQDWSEEKLFF; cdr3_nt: TGTGCCAGCAGCCAAGATTGGAGCGAGGAAAAACTGTTTTTT
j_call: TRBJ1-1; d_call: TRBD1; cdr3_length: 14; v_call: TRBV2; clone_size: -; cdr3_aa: CASSEGTGRVEAFF; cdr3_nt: TGTGCCAGCAGTGAGGGGACAGGGCGGGTTGAAGCTTTCTTT
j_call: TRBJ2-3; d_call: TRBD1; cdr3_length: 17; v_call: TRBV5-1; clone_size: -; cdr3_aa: CASSLVTGDFSTDTQYF; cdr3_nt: TGCGCCAGCAGCTTGGTGACAGGGGACTTTAGCACAGATACGCAGTATTTT
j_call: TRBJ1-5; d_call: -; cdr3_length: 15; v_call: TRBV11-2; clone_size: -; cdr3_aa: CASSLGHPGDQPQHF; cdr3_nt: TGTGCCAGCAGCCTGGGACACCCTGGCGATCAGCCCCAGCATTTT
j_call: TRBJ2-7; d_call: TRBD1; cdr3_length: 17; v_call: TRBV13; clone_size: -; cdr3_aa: CASSPGTGGASSYEQYF; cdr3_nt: TGTGCCAGCAGCCCCGGGACAGGGGGCGCGAGCTCCTACGAGCAGTACTTC
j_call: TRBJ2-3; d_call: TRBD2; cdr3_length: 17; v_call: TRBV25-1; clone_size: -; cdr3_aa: CASRTSGRVLGTDTQYF; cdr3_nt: TGTGCCAGCAGGACTAGCGGGAGGGTTTTAGGTACAGATACGCAGTATTTT
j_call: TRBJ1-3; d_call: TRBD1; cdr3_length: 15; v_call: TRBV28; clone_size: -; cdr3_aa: CASSATGGPGNTIYF; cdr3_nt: TGTGCCAGCAGCGCAACAGGGGGCCCTGGAAACACCATATATTTT
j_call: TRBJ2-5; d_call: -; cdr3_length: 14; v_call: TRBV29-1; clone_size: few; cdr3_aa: CSVVWVYGMETQYF; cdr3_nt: TGCAGCGTTGTATGGGTTTACGGGATGGAGACCCAGTACTTC
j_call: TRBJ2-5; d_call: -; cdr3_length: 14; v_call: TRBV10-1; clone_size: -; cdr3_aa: CASSEDSRQETQYF; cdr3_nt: TGCGCCAGCAGTGAAGACAGCCGGCAAGAGACCCAGTACTTC
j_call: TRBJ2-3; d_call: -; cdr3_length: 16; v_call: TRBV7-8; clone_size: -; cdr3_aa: CASSHLSGLSTDTQYF; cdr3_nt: TGTGCCAGCAGCCATCTTAGCGGACTAAGCACAGATACGCAGTATTTT
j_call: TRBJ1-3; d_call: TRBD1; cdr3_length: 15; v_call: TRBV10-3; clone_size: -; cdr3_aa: CAISAGGQAGNTIYF; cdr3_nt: TGTGCCATCAGTGCCGGGGGACAGGCTGGAAACACCATATATTTT
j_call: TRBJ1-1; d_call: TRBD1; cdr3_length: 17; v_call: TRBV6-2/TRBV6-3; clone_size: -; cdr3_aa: CASSYSQDRGRLAEAFF; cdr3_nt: TGTGCCAGCAGTTACTCACAGGACAGGGGGCGCCTCGCTGAAGCTTTCTTT
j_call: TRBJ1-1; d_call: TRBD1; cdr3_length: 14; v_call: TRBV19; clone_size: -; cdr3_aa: CASSSTGLWTEAFF; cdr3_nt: TGTGCCAGTAGTTCGACAGGGCTGTGGACTGAAGCTTTCTTT
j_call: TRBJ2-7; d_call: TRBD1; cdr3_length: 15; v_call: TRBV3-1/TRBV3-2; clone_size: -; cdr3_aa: CASSQGAFTGDEQYF; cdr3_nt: TGTGCCAGCAGCCAAGGGGCCTTCACAGGGGACGAGCAGTACTTC
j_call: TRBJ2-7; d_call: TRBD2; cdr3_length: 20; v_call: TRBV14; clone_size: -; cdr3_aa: CASSSIGGTSGRGAYYEQYF; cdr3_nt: TGTGCCAGCAGCTCTATCGGCGGGACTAGCGGGAGGGGGGCCTACTACGAGCAGTACTTC
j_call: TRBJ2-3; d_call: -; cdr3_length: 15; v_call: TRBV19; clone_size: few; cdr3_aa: CASSMGVRITDTQYF; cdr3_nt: TGTGCCAGTAGTATGGGTGTGCGGATCACAGATACGCAGTATTTT
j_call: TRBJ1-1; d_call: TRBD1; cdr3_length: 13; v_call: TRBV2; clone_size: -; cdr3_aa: CASFLTGGGGAFF; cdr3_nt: TGTGCCAGCTTTCTGACAGGGGGAGGGGGTGCTTTCTTT
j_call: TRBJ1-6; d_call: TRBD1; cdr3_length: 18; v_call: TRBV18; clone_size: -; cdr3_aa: CASSYQVQGSSYNSPLHF; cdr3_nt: TGTGCCAGCTCATACCAGGTACAGGGGAGCTCCTATAATTCACCCCTCCACTTT
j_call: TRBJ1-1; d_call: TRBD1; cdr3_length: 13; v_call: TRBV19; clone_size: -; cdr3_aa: CASSIKWDREAFF; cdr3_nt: TGTGCCAGTAGTATAAAGTGGGACAGGGAAGCTTTCTTT
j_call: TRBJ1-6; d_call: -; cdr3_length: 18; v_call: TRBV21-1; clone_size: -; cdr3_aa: CASSKEESDRVYNSPLHF; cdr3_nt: TGTGCCAGCAGCAAAGAAGAGTCGGACAGAGTCTATAATTCACCCCTCCACTTT
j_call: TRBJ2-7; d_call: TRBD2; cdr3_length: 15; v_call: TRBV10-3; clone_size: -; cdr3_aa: CAIRESGGAGYEQYF; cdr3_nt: TGTGCCATCAGAGAGAGCGGGGGGGCCGGATACGAGCAGTACTTC
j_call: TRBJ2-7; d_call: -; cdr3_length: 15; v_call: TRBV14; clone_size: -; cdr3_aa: CASSQVGSELWKQYF; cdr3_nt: TGTGCCAGCAGCCAAGTGGGTAGCGAGCTCTGGAAGCAGTACTTC